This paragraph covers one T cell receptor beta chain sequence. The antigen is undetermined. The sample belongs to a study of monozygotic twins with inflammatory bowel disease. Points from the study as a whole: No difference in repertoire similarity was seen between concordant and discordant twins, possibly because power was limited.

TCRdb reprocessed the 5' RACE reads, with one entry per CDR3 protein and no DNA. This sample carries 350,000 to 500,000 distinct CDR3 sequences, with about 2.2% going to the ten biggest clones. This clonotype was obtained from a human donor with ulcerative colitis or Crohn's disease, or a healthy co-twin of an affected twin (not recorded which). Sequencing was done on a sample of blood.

CDR3 residues: CASTSFGTGGYEQYF. V usage is TRBV12-3 or TRBV12-4 and J usage is TRBJ2-7; TCRdb picks TRBD1, but there is no DNA to check that call. This CDR3 has 15 residues.